What follows are 10 T cell receptor beta chains derived from one specimen sequenced in a study of beta chain features in type 1 diabetes. Of the isolated RNA, all was reverse transcribed, and so the sequenced material was expressed TCRB transcripts. Libraries were prepared by immunoSEQ multiplex PCR; TCRdb keeps only in-frame clonotypes and omits some of them. The profile covers hundreds of thousands of clones, with roughly 16% appearing a single time and around 0.095% taken by the ten largest. The material sequenced was naive CD4+ T cells from blood. These receptor sequences come from a man aged 18 to 30 in good health.

This clone occurred a few times. The chain has TRBV5-1 and TRBJ1-5; D is ambiguous. Germline lookup yields CDR1 SGHRS and CDR2 YFSETQ. This CDR3 has 15 amino acids. Trimming removed 0 bases at V and 4 bases at J, with 11 bases between. This CDR3 reads CASSLEGGLNQPQHF. The CDR3 nucleotides are TGCGCCAGCAGCTTGGAGGGAGGTTTAAATCAGCCCCAGCATTTT.

This clone was seen a few times. The chain links TRBV7-3 to TRBJ2-3; tentative D call: TRBD2 (6 bases). The V and J ends lost 2 bases and 4 bases respectively, with 10 bases between them. Germline CDR1 reads SGHTA; CDR2 reads FQGTGA. The CDR3 spans 14 residues. The CDR3 region has the DNA TGTGCCAGCAGCTTAGGGGGGATGGCAGATACGCAGTATTTT. This gives the protein CASSLGGMADTQYF.

The genes are TRBV30 and TRBJ1-5; 7 nucleotides agree with TRBD1. Germline CDR1 GTSNPN, CDR2 SVGIG (reference sequence). CDR3 length equals 14 residues. Germline trimming cut 4 bases from V and 6 bases from J; bases unmatched to any gene: 9. In DNA form, the CDR3 reads TGTGCCTGGAACTACAGGGGATCCGGTCAGCCCCAGCATTTT. It specifies CAWNYRGSGQPQHF.

This clone has only a few counts. The chain carries TRBV11-2 and TRBJ2-3; 7 nucleotides align to TRBD2. Trimming at V came to 5 bases and at J to 13 bases, leaving 6 bases not matched to a gene. Germline CDR1 and CDR2: SGHAT and FQNNGV. CDR3 length: 11 residues. The chain's CDR3 is CASSVAGDEYF. CDR3 DNA: TGTGCCAGCAGCGTCGCGGGAGATGAGTATTTT.

This sequence joins TRBV6-5 and TRBJ2-7, with D possibly TRBD1 on 5 matching bases. Germline CDR1 is MNHEY and CDR2 is SVGAGI. The CDR3 length is 11 residues. Trimming left V 5 bases short and J 4 bases short, with 6 bases between. CDR3 nucleotide sequence: TGTGCCAGCAGTACAGGTTACGAGCAGTACTTC. Residues: CASSTGYEQYF.

The chain links TRBV4-1 to TRBJ1-2; 10 bases match TRBD1. CDR3 length equals 15 residues. V dropped 2 bases and J dropped 2; count of bases not matched to a gene: 2. Germline-derived CDR1 and CDR2 are MGHRA and YSYEKL. CDR3 amino acids: CASSQSDRGNYGYTF. In DNA, the CDR3 is TGCGCCAGCAGCCAATCGGACAGGGGGAACTATGGCTACACCTTC.

This sequence joins TRBV20-1 and TRBJ2-1, with D uncertain. This CDR3 region has 11 residues. Looked up from germline, CDR1 is DFQATT and CDR2 is SNEGSKA (reference sequence). The V gene lost 4 bases and the J gene lost 8 bases, with 9 bases spanning the gap. The CDR3 protein is CSATWSDEQFF. The CDR3 coding sequence is TGCAGTGCTACCTGGTCGGATGAGCAGTTCTTC.

The gene calls are TRBV4-1 and TRBJ2-5; no clear D gene. Trimming pared 4 bases from V and 2 bases from J, leaving 20 bases between. The CDR3 runs to 17 residues. Germline CDR1 is MGHRA and CDR2 is YSYEKL. Written as DNA, the CDR3 is TGCGCCAGCAGCCCCTTTGGAAAGAGACACGGACAAGAGACCCAGTACTTC. Its translation: CASSPFGKRHGQETQYF.

There are a few counts of this clone. The genes are TRBV9 and TRBJ1-3, with TRBD1 matching over 9 bases. The CDR3 has 18 amino acids. V dropped 6 bases and J dropped 1; count of bases not matched to a gene: 14. CDR1 is SGDLS, CDR2 YYNGEE, per germline. The CDR3 DNA sequence: TGTGCCAGCACCGGAGGCCCCGGACAGGGGACATCTGGAAACACCATATATTTT. It codes for CASTGGPGQGTSGNTIYF.

The chain is built from TRBV15 and TRBJ2-5; 7 bases are shared with TRBD2. V lost 1 base and J lost 3; bases outside the gene matches: 11. Germline V lookup: CDR1 LNHNV, CDR2 YYDKDF (reference sequence). CDR3 length: 17 residues. Written as DNA, the CDR3 is TGTGCCACCAGCAGAGGTCCACCGGGACGGGGGGAAGAGACCCAGTACTTC. Translating it yields CATSRGPPGRGEETQYF.